Below are 25 T cell receptor beta chains sequenced from a single sample in a study of blood T cell repertoires in COVID-19 (dated by TCRdb to 2020 to 2021). The library was made by the immunoSEQ multiplex PCR assay. Drawn from immuneACCESS, this table holds only the in-frame rearrangements with V and J called that TCRdb kept. Clones are partly lost; checked studies trace under half to an unresolved V gene and leave the rest unexplained. The sample contains about 140,000 clones, around 80% of them found a single time. In total, the top ten clones hold roughly 5.6% of the sample. Sequencing used PBMCs or T cells enriched from blood (not recorded which). The receptor source for this set is a man aged 70-80 years who had been exposed to COVID-19.

This chain links TRBV27 with TRBJ1-1, with D uncertain. The CDR3 sequence is 13 residues long. Germline V gene sequence: CDR1 MNHEY, CDR2 SMNVEV (reference sequence). Trimming stripped 7 bases from V and 5 bases from J, with 14 bases between. CDR3 nucleotide sequence: TGTGCCAGCACCCGGGCGGGCGGTACTGAAGCTTTCTTT. Its protein product is CASTRAGGTEAFF.

The rearrangement joins TRBV5-4 to TRBJ1-5; 7 bases are a match to TRBD1. With V trimmed by 3 bases and J by 0 bases, 9 bases remained unmatched. This CDR3 has 17 amino acids. CDR1 SGHNT and CDR2 YYREEE come from the germline V gene (reference sequence). This chain's CDR3 is CASSWGGGTVSNQPQHF. CDR3 DNA sequence: TGTGCCAGCAGCTGGGGCGGAGGGACAGTTAGCAATCAGCCCCAGCATTTT.

J is TRBJ2-7 and V is TRBV4-3; maybe TRBD2 (6 bases). Trimming shortened V by 0 bases and J by 3 bases, and 12 bases separated the two germline ends. Germline-derived CDR1 and CDR2 are LGHNA and YSLEER. The CDR3 sequence is 15 residues long. CDR3: CASSQDRGEYYEQYF. Written as DNA, the CDR3 is TGCGCCAGCAGCCAAGATCGCGGGGAGTACTACGAGCAGTACTTC.

The J gene is TRBJ1-5, the V gene TRBV6-2 or TRBV6-3; perhaps TRBD1 as D (6 bases). Per the germline V gene, CDR1 is MNHEY and CDR2 is SVGEGT. The CDR3 runs to 16 residues. Trimming pared 0 bases from V and 4 bases from J, leaving 13 bases between. In nucleotides, the CDR3 is TGTGCCAGCAGTTACTCGACAGGCTGGGGGAATCAGCCCCAGCATTTT. As protein: CASSYSTGWGNQPQHF.

This sequence joins TRBV6-5 and TRBJ1-2; 7 bases map to TRBD1. J was trimmed by 0 bases and V by 5 bases; bases with no gene match: 3. The CDR3 runs 14 residues. Looked up from germline, CDR1 is MNHEY and CDR2 is SVGAGI. CDR3 residues: CASSKDRSNYGYTF. CDR3 nucleotides: TGTGCCAGCAGTAAGGACAGGTCTAACTATGGCTACACCTTC.

The chain joins TRBV5-4 to TRBJ2-7; 7 positions agree with TRBD1. Germline V gene sequence: CDR1 SGHNT, CDR2 YYREEE (reference sequence). V was clipped by 4 bases and J by 5 bases; unmatched bases: 3. The CDR3 totals 12 residues. The CDR3 region has the DNA TGTGCCAGCAGCCCACAGGGGCACGAGCAGTACTTC. Its protein product is CASSPQGHEQYF. Drawing the rest from reference TRBV5-4 and TRBJ2-7, the complete variable domain is ETGVTQSPTHLIKTRGQQVTLRCSSQSGHNTVSWYQQALGQGPQFIFQYYREEENGRGNFPPRFSGLQFPNYSSELNVNALELDDSALYLCASSPQGHEQYFGPGTRLTVT.

The chain employs TRBV9 and TRBJ1-5, with TRBD1 as a possible D gene (6 bases). The V gene's germline CDR1 is SGDLS and CDR2 YYNGEE. The CDR3 extends over 14 amino acids. The V gene lost 7 bases and the J gene lost 4 bases, with 15 bases spanning the gap. CDR3 sequence: CASGGSGENQPQHF. The CDR3 region has the DNA TGTGCCAGCGGTGGATCAGGGGAGAATCAGCCCCAGCATTTT.

The chain couples TRBV29-1 to TRBJ2-3; TRBD2 aligns across 10 bases. Germline V CDR1 and CDR2: SQVTM, ANQGSEA. The CDR3 runs to 14 residues. Trimming removed 6 bases from V and 7 bases from J; junction bases left unmatched: 10. The CDR3 DNA reads as TGCAGCGTCTATACTAGCGGGGAGCCCTATACGCAGTATTTT. It encodes CSVYTSGEPYTQYF.

The chain employs TRBV11-3 and TRBJ2-7; D is ambiguous. CDR3 length equals 15 residues. Germline-derived CDR1 and CDR2 are SGHNT and YENEEA. Trimming removed 0 bases at V and 1 base at J, with 10 bases between. Here the CDR3 DNA reads TGTGCCAGCAGCTTAGATCAGGTCAGATCCTACGAGCAGTACTTC. Amino acid sequence: CASSLDQVRSYEQYF.

This clone has a handful of counts. For the CDR3, the DNA is TGCGCCAGCAGCCAACAGCTATCGAACACTGAAGCTTTCTTT. Translating it yields CASSQQLSNTEAFF. The chain has TRBV5-1 and TRBJ1-1; D not resolved. This CDR3 has 14 amino acids. The ends were cut back, 4 bases at V and 1 base at J, with 11 bases in the middle. Germline V gives CDR1 SGHRS, CDR2 YFSETQ.

The chain is built from TRBV7-2 and TRBJ1-6; maybe TRBD1 (5 bases). Germline lookup yields CDR1 SGHTA and CDR2 FQGNSA. V was pared by 3 bases and J by 10 bases, with 16 bases between. The CDR3 runs 15 residues. The CDR3 region has the DNA TGTGCCAGCAGCTTGCTGGACACCGGGAGGTCACCCCTCCACTTT. It translates to CASSLLDTGRSPLHF.

This sequence joins TRBV19 and TRBJ1-6, with D possibly TRBD1 on 6 matching bases. Trimming took off 4 bases at V and 9 bases at J, with 16 bases between the two ends. CDR1 and CDR2 (germline): LNHDA, SQIVND (reference sequence). CDR3 length: 15 amino acids. CDR3 in DNA: TGTGCCAGTAGTAGGCTCCAGGGGAGGGGTTCACCCCTCCACTTT. Its translation: CASSRLQGRGSPLHF.

This clone was counted only a few times. V is TRBV7-9 and J is TRBJ1-2, with TRBD1 matching over 9 bases. The CDR3 totals 15 residues. Germline V gene lookup returns CDR1 SEHNR and CDR2 FQNEAQ (reference sequence). The V and J ends lost 5 bases and 8 bases, in that order; junction bases with no gene match: 12. CDR3 bases: TGTGCCAGCAGCCCGACGGGACAGGGACTCGACGGCTACACCTTC. Translated, it gives CASSPTGQGLDGYTF.

This chain uses TRBV6-2 or TRBV6-3 with TRBJ1-1; D remains unclear. There are 13 residues in the CDR3. The V end was cut by 5 bases, the J end by 2 bases, with 9 bases between. CDR1 and CDR2 from the germline V gene are MNHEY and SVGEGT. CDR3 DNA sequence: TGTGCCAGCAGTATGGAGAGCAACACTGAAGCTTTCTTT. Protein sequence: CASSMESNTEAFF.

The chain links TRBV5-6 to TRBJ2-6; TRBD1 might be the D (5 bases). With 4 bases removed from V and 12 bases from J, the gap between germline ends came to 11 bases. Per germline, CDR1 SGHDT and CDR2 YYEEEE. This CDR3 has 12 residues. The CDR3: CASSRQGVVLTF. The CDR3 DNA reads as TGTGCCAGCAGCCGACAAGGGGTCGTCCTGACTTTC.

The chain links TRBV12-5 to TRBJ1-1; D might be TRBD1 (6 bases). CDR3 size: 15 residues. The V and J ends lost 4 bases and 11 bases respectively, with 23 bases between them. Germline V gene sequence: CDR1 LGHNT, CDR2 FRNRAP. Here the CDR3 reads CASGSSTGRLIGAFF. The DNA for the CDR3 is TGTGCTAGTGGTTCCTCCACAGGGCGCCTAATCGGGGCTTTCTTT.

This chain uses TRBV19 with TRBJ2-3, with 10 bases identical to TRBD2. Trimming took 3 bases from V and 4 from J; bases not matched to a gene: 4. CDR1 is LNHDA and CDR2 is SQIVND in the germline V gene (reference sequence). CDR3 length equals 15 residues. CDR3 in DNA: TGTGCCAGTAGTATTCTAGCGGGGGTCGCAGATACGCAGTATTTT. It encodes CASSILAGVADTQYF.

V gene TRBV4-3 combines with J gene TRBJ2-3; D remains unclear. V shed 5 bases and J shed 0 bases, with 9 bases lying between them. The CDR3 contains 14 residues. Looked up from germline, CDR1 is LGHNA and CDR2 is YSLEER. The CDR3 DNA follows: TGCGCCAGCAGCGACACGGCTAGCACAGATACGCAGTATTTT. It encodes CASSDTASTDTQYF.

V is TRBV11-2 and J is TRBJ2-2; TRBD2 is a possible D gene (7 bases). Germline V gene data show CDR1 as SGHAT and CDR2 as FQNNGV. The length of the CDR3 is 18 residues. The V gene lost 4 bases and the J gene lost 4 bases, with 22 bases spanning the gap. Here the CDR3 reads CASSWGPGGVYSTGELFF. DNA for the CDR3: TGTGCCAGCAGCTGGGGCCCGGGGGGCGTTTATAGCACCGGGGAGCTGTTTTTT.

The rearrangement links TRBV28 to TRBJ2-6, with 9 positions matching TRBD1. Germline lookup yields CDR1 MDHEN and CDR2 SYDVKM. Trimming cost V 8 bases and J 2 bases; bases outside gene matches: 10. The CDR3 is made up of 17 amino acids. For the CDR3, the DNA is TGTGCCAGCGTCCTACAGGGGGCAGACACTGGGGCCAACGTCCTGACTTTC. Amino acids: CASVLQGADTGANVLTF.

In DNA form, the CDR3 reads TGCGCCAGCAGCGGAGGAACCTCTAACACTGAAGCTTTCTTT. Translation gives CASSGGTSNTEAFF. The chain links TRBV5-1 to TRBJ1-1; D gene uncertain. CDR3 size: 14 residues. In germline, CDR1 is SGHRS, CDR2 YFSETQ. Trimming left V 4 bases short and J 2 bases short, with 12 bases between.

The chain combines TRBV5-6 with TRBJ1-2; no firm D call. The V gene lost 0 bases and the J gene lost 8 bases, with 8 bases spanning the gap. This CDR3 is 12 amino acids long. Germline-derived CDR1 and CDR2 are SGHDT and YYEEEE. CDR3 loop: CASSLVALGYTF. CDR3 nucleotides: TGTGCCAGCAGCTTGGTGGCCTTGGGCTACACCTTC.

The V and J genes are TRBV19 and TRBJ1-1; TRBD1 matches 10 bases. Losses at the gene ends were 5 bases for V and 1 base for J; bases not matched to a gene: 4. The CDR3 covers 15 residues. CDR1 and CDR2 (germline): LNHDA, SQIVND (reference sequence). DNA of the CDR3: TGTGCCAGTAGTCTGCGGACAGGGGGGAACACTGAAGCTTTCTTT. This encodes CASSLRTGGNTEAFF.

The chain joins TRBV18 to TRBJ2-5; D gene unclear. V was trimmed by 3 bases and J by 3 bases, leaving 14 bases between them. Per the germline V gene, CDR1 is KGHSH and CDR2 is LQKENI. The CDR3 is made up of 15 amino acids. CDR3 sequence reads: CASSPTDITKETQYF. Here the CDR3 DNA reads TGTGCCAGCTCACCCACTGATATAACCAAAGAGACCCAGTACTTC.

The chain has TRBV19 and TRBJ2-3, with 14 bases aligning to TRBD2. The CDR3 is 14 amino acids. Germline V CDR1 and CDR2: LNHDA, SQIVND (reference sequence). The J segment lost 7 bases and the V segment lost 5 bases, leaving 2 bases of the junction unmatched. CDR3 region: CASSGTSGRYTQYF. In nucleotides, the CDR3 is TGTGCCAGTAGTGGGACTAGCGGGAGATATACGCAGTATTTT.